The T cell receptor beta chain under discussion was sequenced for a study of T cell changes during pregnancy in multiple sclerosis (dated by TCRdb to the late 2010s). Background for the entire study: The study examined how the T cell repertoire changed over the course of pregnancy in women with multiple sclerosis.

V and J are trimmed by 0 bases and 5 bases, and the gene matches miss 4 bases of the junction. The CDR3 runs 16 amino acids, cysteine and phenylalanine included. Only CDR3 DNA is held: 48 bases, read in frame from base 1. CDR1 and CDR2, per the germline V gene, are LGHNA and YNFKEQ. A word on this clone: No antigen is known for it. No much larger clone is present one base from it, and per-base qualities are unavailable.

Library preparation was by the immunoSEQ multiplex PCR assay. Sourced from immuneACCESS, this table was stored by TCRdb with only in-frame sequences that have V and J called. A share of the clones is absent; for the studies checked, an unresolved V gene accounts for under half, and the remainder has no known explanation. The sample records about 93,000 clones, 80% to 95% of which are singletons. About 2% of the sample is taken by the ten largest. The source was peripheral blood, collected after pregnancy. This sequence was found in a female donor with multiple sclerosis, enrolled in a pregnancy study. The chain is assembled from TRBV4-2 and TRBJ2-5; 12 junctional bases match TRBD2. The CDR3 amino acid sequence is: CASSQELAGGGETQYF. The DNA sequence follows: TGTGCCAGCAGCCAAGAACTAGCGGGGGGCGGGGAGACCCAGTACTTC.